This note documents a single TCR beta chain sequence. Stable disease denoted Graves' hyperthyroidism without ophthalmopathy progression within 18 months. Hyperthyroidism had been newly diagnosed in patients aged 18 to 65, and its duration was under 2 months. Uncontrolled infection, other autoimmune disease, pregnancy or lactation led to exclusion. RNA transcripts were the template for amplifying TCR beta CDR3 regions. The HTBI primer set served for first-round RT-PCR of the TCR CDR3. TCRdb re-derived calls from the multiplex PCR reads in MiXCR, one entry per CDR3 protein. The data hold 350,000 to 400,000 distinct CDR3 sequences, with approximately 15% observed a single time. The germline gives CDR1 MNHEY, CDR2 SVGAGI. CDR3 length equals 18 residues. V gave up 2 bases and J gave up 0 bases, with 14 bases separating them. The sample originates from a study of T cells in Graves' hyperthyroidism and ophthalmopathy. Study background: Staff took peripheral blood when the initial diagnosis was made, before any treatment began.

The source is a woman aged 55-70 years with Graves' hyperthyroidism. The rearrangement uses TRBV6-5 and TRBJ1-6; D not certain. The sequencing input was blood. CDR3 loop: CASSYGLSVSSYNSPLHF. The CDR3 bases are TGTGCCAGCAGTTACGGTCTGAGCGTGAGCTCCTATAATTCACCCCTCCACTTT.